The source of this T cell receptor (beta chain) is a study of T cell repertoires in cytomegalovirus infection. Using its own MiXCR run on the reads, TCRdb lists one record per CDR3 protein. The sample has 50,000 or so distinct CDR3 sequences; under 20% are singletons. This CDR3 spans 14 amino acids. The germline V gene has CDR1 WSHSY and CDR2 SAAADI. Trimming shortened V by 3 bases and J by 4 bases, and 12 bases separated the two germline ends. This clonotype was seen a handful of times. The antigen is not known. This receptor was obtained from a human donor in good health (CMV status not recorded). Some clones in this sample may be carry-over from other donors' samples. V and J are TRBV10-2 and TRBJ2-5; D is perhaps TRBD1 or TRBD2 (5 bases each). The starting material was CD8+ T cells from cultured PBMCs, obtained from culture after CMV antigen stimulation. The DNA for the CDR3 is TGCGCCAGCAGTGATCTCGGGACCCTAGAGACCCAGTACTTC. This codes for CASSDLGTLETQYF.